A single sample is the source of the 10 T cell receptor beta chains below, sequenced in a study of vaccination and CD4 T cells after COVID-19. The treatment is: roughly 11-day PBMC culture with coronavirus spike peptide pools or control peptides (ViraFEST assay). According to the study, CD4+ T cells from the unexposed donor were gathered ahead of the COVID-19 pandemic (2011-2018). The assay that was used to sequence DNA from cultured CD4+ T cells was the Oncomine TCR Beta short-read assay. A single record per CDR3 protein comes from TCRdb applying MiXCR to the PCR reads. The data contain 7,000 to 7,500 distinct CDR3 sequences, approximately 38% of them singletons. Antigen specificity for these receptors is unknown. Input material: CD4+ T cells from blood, cultured in vitro. The receptors come from a human donor in good health.

The chain combines TRBV12-2 with TRBJ2-5; the table's D call TRBD1 went unverified against the DNA. TRBV12-2 is classified as a pseudogene. CDR3 length equals 16 residues. The CDR3 is CASRPEAGTGKETQYF. CDR3 in DNA: TGTGCAAGTCGCCCGGAGGCCGGGACAGGGAAAGAGACCCAGTACTTC.

V gene TRBV20-1 combines with J gene TRBJ1-5; the D is unclear. V was pared by 0 bases and J by 3 bases, with 9 bases between. Germline V gene lookup returns CDR1 DFQATT and CDR2 SNEGSKA (reference sequence). The CDR3 is 14 residues long. The CDR3 sequence is CSARDRYPNQPQHF. The CDR3 DNA is TGCAGTGCTAGAGATCGGTACCCCAATCAGCCCCAGCATTTT.

CDR3 DNA sequence: TGCAGTGCTAGCTTAGTTGTTTTTTCAGGGGGGACAGACGAGCAGTACTTC. Amino acid sequence: CSASLVVFSGGTDEQYF. V and J are TRBV20-1 and TRBJ2-7, with a weak D call TRBD1 (7 bases). The germline CDR1 and CDR2 sequences are DFQATT and SNEGSKA (reference sequence). The V gene lost 3 bases and the J gene lost 5 bases, with 26 bases spanning the gap. The CDR3 loop spans 17 amino acids.

By frequency in the sample, this clonotype is medium-sized. This chain uses TRBV10-1 with TRBJ1-5; a weak D match, TRBD1 (6 bases). This CDR3 spans 13 amino acids. Germline loops: CDR1 WNHNN, CDR2 SYGVQD (reference sequence). V was shortened by 3 bases and J by 7 bases, with 10 bases between the two germline ends. Here the CDR3 reads CASSDTGLQPQHF. CDR3 coding DNA: TGCGCCAGCAGTGATACAGGGCTACAGCCCCAGCATTTT.

This clonotype appeared a single time. The chain carries TRBV27 and TRBJ1-1; D possibly corresponds to TRBD1 (5 bases). Trimming took off 5 bases at V and 4 bases at J, with 17 bases between the two ends. CDR1 and CDR2 from the germline V gene are MNHEY and SMNVEV (reference sequence). This CDR3 is built from 15 residues. DNA for the CDR3: TGTGCCAGCAGTCCTCCCGGACGGGGGGGCACTGAAGCTTTCTTT. It encodes CASSPPGRGGTEAFF.

The chain has TRBV5-1 and TRBJ1-5; TRBD1 matches at 7 bases. The junction had 7 bases not matched to a gene; V was cut back by 0 bases and J by 7 bases. The CDR3 is made up of 15 amino acids. Germline V lookup: CDR1 SGHRS, CDR2 YFSETQ. The CDR3 DNA sequence: TGCGCCAGCAGCTTGGGCGACAGGGCGGTACAGCCCCAGCATTTT. This encodes CASSLGDRAVQPQHF.

This clonotype was recorded a few times. The genes are TRBV7-7 and TRBJ2-7; 8 positions match TRBD2. The ends lost 5 bases at V and 7 bases at J; junction bases unmatched: 10. The germline gives CDR1 SSHAT, CDR2 FNYEAQ (reference sequence). The CDR3 runs 14 residues. The CDR3 sequence is CASSPGGGASEQYF. In nucleotides, the CDR3 is TGTGCCAGCAGCCCCGGGGGGGGGGCGAGTGAGCAGTACTTC.

The genes are TRBV28 and TRBJ1-1; perhaps TRBD1 as D (5 bases). The CDR3 length is 16 residues. The V and J ends lost 7 bases and 0 bases respectively, with 18 bases between them. The germline V gene encodes CDR1 MDHEN and CDR2 SYDVKM. The CDR3 DNA follows: TGTGCCAGCACCTCCGCCCACCCAGGGTTGAACACTGAAGCTTTCTTT. Translating it yields CASTSAHPGLNTEAFF.

This clonotype turned up a few times. This rearrangement joins TRBV6-2 or TRBV6-3 to TRBJ1-5; no clear D. This CDR3 contains 15 residues. V dropped 3 bases and J dropped 0 bases, with 9 bases sitting between them. Germline V gene sequence: CDR1 MNHEY, CDR2 SVGEGT. Here the CDR3 reads CASSYDGYSNQPQHF. CDR3 nucleotides: TGTGCCAGCAGTTATGACGGTTATAGCAATCAGCCCCAGCATTTT.

The rearrangement joins TRBV19 to TRBJ1-6; D is unclear. V was shortened by 4 bases and J by 7 bases, with 17 bases between the two germline ends. Germline V gives CDR1 LNHDA, CDR2 SQIVND (reference sequence). The CDR3 has 16 amino acids. The CDR3 is CASSTRAGGHNSPLHF. The CDR3, as DNA: TGTGCCAGTAGTACCCGGGCAGGAGGGCACAATTCACCCCTCCACTTT.